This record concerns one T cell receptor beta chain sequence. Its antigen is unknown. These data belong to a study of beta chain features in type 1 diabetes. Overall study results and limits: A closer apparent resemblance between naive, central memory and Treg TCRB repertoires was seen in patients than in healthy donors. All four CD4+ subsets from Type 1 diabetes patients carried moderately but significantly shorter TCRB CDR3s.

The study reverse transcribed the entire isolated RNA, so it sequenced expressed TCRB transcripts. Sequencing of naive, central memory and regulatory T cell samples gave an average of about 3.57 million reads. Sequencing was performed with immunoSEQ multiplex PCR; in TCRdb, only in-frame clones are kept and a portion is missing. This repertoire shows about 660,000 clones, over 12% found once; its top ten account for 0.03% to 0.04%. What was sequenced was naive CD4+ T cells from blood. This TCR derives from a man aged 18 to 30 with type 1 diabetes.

The DNA for the CDR3 is TGTGCCAGCAGTCCGCGACCGAGCACAGATACGCAGTATTTT. It specifies CASSPRPSTDTQYF. The gene calls are TRBV27 and TRBJ2-3, with no clear D. Germline CDR1 reads MNHEY; CDR2 reads SMNVEV (reference sequence). V was cut by 5 bases and J by 0 bases, with 9 bases left in between. CDR3 length equals 14 residues.